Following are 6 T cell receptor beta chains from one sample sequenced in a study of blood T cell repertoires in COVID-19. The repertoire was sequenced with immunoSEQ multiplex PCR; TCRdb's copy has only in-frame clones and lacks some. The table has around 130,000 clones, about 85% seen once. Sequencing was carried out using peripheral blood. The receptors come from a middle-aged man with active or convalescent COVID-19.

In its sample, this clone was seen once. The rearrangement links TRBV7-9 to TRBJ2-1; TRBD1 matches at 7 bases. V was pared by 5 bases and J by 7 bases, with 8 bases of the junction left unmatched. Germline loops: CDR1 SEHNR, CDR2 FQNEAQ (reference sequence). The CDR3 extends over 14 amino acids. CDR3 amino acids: CASSARQGRNEQFF. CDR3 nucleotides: TGTGCCAGCAGCGCACGACAGGGTCGGAATGAGCAGTTCTTC.

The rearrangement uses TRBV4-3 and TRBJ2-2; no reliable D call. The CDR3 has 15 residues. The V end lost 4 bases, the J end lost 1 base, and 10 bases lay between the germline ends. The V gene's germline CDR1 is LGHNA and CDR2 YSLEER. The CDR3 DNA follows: TGCGCCAGCAGCCTTAAGCACTGGAACACCGGGGAGCTGTTTTTT. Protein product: CASSLKHWNTGELFF.

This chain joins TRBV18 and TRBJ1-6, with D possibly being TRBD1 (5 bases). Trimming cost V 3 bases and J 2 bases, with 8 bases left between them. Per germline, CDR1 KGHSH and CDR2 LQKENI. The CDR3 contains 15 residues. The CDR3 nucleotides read TGTGCCAGCTCACCTAGGGGCCCCTATAATTCACCCCTCCACTTT. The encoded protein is CASSPRGPYNSPLHF.

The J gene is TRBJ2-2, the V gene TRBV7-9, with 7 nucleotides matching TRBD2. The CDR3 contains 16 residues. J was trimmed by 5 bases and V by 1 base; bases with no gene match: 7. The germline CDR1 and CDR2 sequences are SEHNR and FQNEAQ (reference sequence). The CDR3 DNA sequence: TGTGCCAGCAGCTTAGGATGGACTAGAGATACCGGGGAGCTGTTTTTT. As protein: CASSLGWTRDTGELFF.

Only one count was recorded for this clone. The CDR3 coding sequence is TGTGCCAGCAGCGGACTTTTGTACGGCCAAGAGACCCAGTACTTC. As protein: CASSGLLYGQETQYF. This sequence joins TRBV9 and TRBJ2-5; D unresolved. Trimming took 3 bases from V and 1 from J, leaving 13 bases between them. Germline V gives CDR1 SGDLS, CDR2 YYNGEE. This CDR3 is built from 15 residues.

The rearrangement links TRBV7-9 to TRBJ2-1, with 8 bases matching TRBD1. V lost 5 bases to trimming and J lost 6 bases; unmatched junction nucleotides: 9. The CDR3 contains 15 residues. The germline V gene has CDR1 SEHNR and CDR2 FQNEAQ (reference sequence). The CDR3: CASSADRVFGNEQFF. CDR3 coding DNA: TGTGCCAGCAGCGCGGACAGGGTCTTCGGCAATGAGCAGTTCTTC.